Detailed here is one T cell receptor beta chain. The CDR3 has 13 amino acids. Trimming cost V 5 bases and J 8 bases; bases outside gene matches: 7. CDR1 SGHVS and CDR2 FNYEAQ come from the germline V gene. The protocol was immunoSEQ multiplex PCR, while the TCRdb copy is restricted to in-frame clones and leaves out a portion. The sample has approximately 140,000 clones; about 83% are singletons. The data stem from a study of blood T cell repertoires in COVID-19. Study context: The United States, Italy and Spain provided the acute and convalescent COVID-19 samples. PBMCs, B-cell-depleted T cells, or T cells were the source of the cDNA or gDNA that made up the material.

The source material was peripheral blood. The V and J genes are TRBV7-6 and TRBJ1-2; the match to TRBD1 covers 8 bases. This clonotype was obtained from a man aged 50 or older with acute or convalescent COVID-19. CDR3 amino acids: CASSAGGSWGYTF. For the CDR3, the DNA is TGTGCCAGCAGCGCAGGGGGCAGTTGGGGCTACACCTTC.